A selection of T cell receptor beta chains follows, all from one sample in a study of T cell repertoires in cytomegalovirus infection. TCRdb reprocessed the reads via MiXCR and lists one record per CDR3 protein. The table shows about 100,000 distinct CDR3 sequences, with about 15% occurring only once. Source material: PBMCs. The source of these receptors is a human donor in good health (CMV status not recorded). Some clones in this sample may be carry-over from other donors' samples. Both conserved end residues are part of each CDR3. A D gene is named only where the DNA matches it firmly. A clone size is listed for some rows: how often the clone was seen (once, few, many), or a class if it is expanded.

CASSLDGGDGRPQHF | TGTGCCAGCAGCTTAGACGGCGGTGACGGGCGGCCCCAGCATTTT | many | - | TRBJ1-5 | TRBV7-2
CASSFGNSPLHF | TGCGCCAGCAGCTTCGGGAATTCACCCCTCCACTTT | - | - | TRBJ1-6 | TRBV5-1
CASSKRAGNQPQHF | TGTGCCAGCAGCAAAAGAGCTGGCAATCAGCCCCAGCATTTT | - | - | TRBJ1-5 | TRBV11-3
CASSTETIDSPLHF | TGTGCCAGTAGTACGGAGACCATCGATTCACCCCTCCACTTT | - | - | TRBJ1-6 | TRBV19
CASSVGAPYGYTF | TGTGCCAGCAGTGTTGGAGCGCCTTATGGCTACACCTTC | - | - | TRBJ1-2 | TRBV6-1
CASNPRRTPVNTEAFF | TGTGCCAGCAATCCCAGGAGAACGCCCGTGAACACTGAAGCTTTCTTT | many | - | TRBJ1-1 | TRBV11-3
CASSLEATGGGELFF | TGTGCCAGCAGCTTAGAAGCGACAGGGGGAGGGGAGCTGTTTTTT | many | TRBD1 | TRBJ2-2 | TRBV11-2
CASSLGFSQPQHF | TGTGCCAGCAGCTTAGGGTTTAGCCAGCCCCAGCATTTT | many | - | TRBJ1-5 | TRBV7-2
CASSMGEPLNTQYF | TGTGCCAGTAGTATGGGGGAGCCTTTGAATACGCAGTATTTT | - | - | TRBJ2-3 | TRBV19
CASSPLIGGTGELFF | TGTGCCAGCAGTCCCCTGATAGGGGGCACCGGGGAGCTGTTTTTT | many | - | TRBJ2-2 | TRBV7-2
CASSLVAGTFTGELFF | TGTGCCAGCAGCTTAGTGGCAGGGACCTTCACCGGGGAGCTGTTTTTT | few | - | TRBJ2-2 | TRBV7-6
CATTPAGSGEGYTF | TGTGCCACCACTCCGGCTGGGTCAGGGGAAGGCTACACCTTC | - | - | TRBJ1-2 | TRBV10-3
CASRDRGSGELFF | TGTGCCAGCCGGGACAGGGGTTCCGGGGAGCTGTTTTTT | many | TRBD1 | TRBJ2-2 | TRBV7-2
CATSRAGQRDGYTF | TGTGCCACCAGCAGAGCGGGGCAGAGAGATGGCTACACCTTC | - | - | TRBJ1-2 | TRBV15
CVSSLEGPPKFF | TGTGTCAGCAGCTTAGAAGGTCCCCCCAAGTTCTTC | few | - | TRBJ2-1 | TRBV7-9
CATSRSGQGAKEQYF | TGTGCCACCAGCAGATCCGGACAGGGGGCGAAGGAGCAGTACTTC | - | TRBD1 | TRBJ2-7 | TRBV15
CASSPRDSGANVLTF | TGTGCCAGCAGCCCCCGGGACTCTGGGGCCAACGTCCTGACTTTC | - | - | TRBJ2-6 | TRBV4-2
CASSRTVTSTEAFF | TGTGCCAGCAGTCGGACGGTGACCAGCACTGAAGCTTTCTTT | few | - | TRBJ1-1 | TRBV11-2
CASSLSQGTEAFF | TGTGCCAGCAGCTTATCCCAGGGGACTGAAGCTTTCTTT | - | - | TRBJ1-1 | TRBV7-4
CASSSGGALNIQYF | TGTGCCAGCAGTTCTGGGGGGGCCTTAAACATTCAGTACTTC | many | - | TRBJ2-4 | TRBV7-3
CASSSRGGRETQYF | TGTGCCAGCAGCTCTCGGGGGGGGCGAGAGACCCAGTACTTC | many | TRBD2 | TRBJ2-5 | TRBV7-2
CSAKTSGGLNSYNEQFF | TGCAGTGCAAAAACTAGCGGGGGGCTGAACTCCTACAATGAGCAGTTCTTC | few | TRBD2 | TRBJ2-1 | TRBV20-1
CASSQGQHTEAFF | TGTGCCAGCAGTCAAGGACAGCACACTGAAGCTTTCTTT | few | - | TRBJ1-1 | TRBV14
CASSLGVAGSSYNEQFF | TGTGCCAGCAGCTTAGGGGTAGCGGGGAGCTCCTACAATGAGCAGTTCTTC | many | TRBD2 | TRBJ2-1 | TRBV7-6
CASSFLPAPTEQYF | TGTGCCAGCAGCTTCCTTCCGGCCCCTACCGAGCAGTACTTC | few | - | TRBJ2-7 | TRBV7-8
CASSLGSTARYEQYF | TGTGCCAGCAGCTTGGGATCGACCGCGCGATACGAGCAGTACTTC | many | - | TRBJ2-7 | TRBV7-8
CASSLHKVGTDTQYF | TGTGCCAGCTCACTTCACAAAGTGGGCACAGATACGCAGTATTTT | few | - | TRBJ2-3 | TRBV18
CSAPGQGSREQYF | TGCAGTGCCCCGGGACAGGGGAGTCGCGAGCAGTACTTC | few | TRBD1 | TRBJ2-7 | TRBV20-1
CASSLGRGSYNEQFF | TGTGCCAGCAGCTTAGGGAGGGGTTCCTACAATGAGCAGTTCTTC | many | - | TRBJ2-1 | TRBV7-2
CASSLKQGINTEAFF | TGTGCCAGCAGCTTAAAACAGGGAATTAACACTGAAGCTTTCTTT | many | - | TRBJ1-1 | TRBV7-9
CSARPGTARTDTQYF | TGCAGTGCTCGCCCCGGGACAGCCCGCACAGATACGCAGTATTTT | many | TRBD1 | TRBJ2-3 | TRBV20-1
CASSSRTATEQFF | TGTGCCAGCAGCTCCCGGACAGCCACGGAGCAGTTCTTC | few | - | TRBJ2-1 | TRBV7-2
CASSRPASTDTQYF | TGTGCCAGCAGCCGCCCCGCGTCCACAGATACGCAGTATTTT | medium-sized | - | TRBJ2-3 | TRBV7-6
CASSGGLASDNEQFF | TGCGCCAGCAGCGGGGGACTAGCATCCGACAATGAGCAGTTCTTC | many | TRBD2 | TRBJ2-1 | TRBV5-1
CASSLGLGPVTGELFF | TGTGCCAGCAGCTTAGGACTGGGACCGGTGACCGGGGAGCTGTTTTTT | many | - | TRBJ2-2 | TRBV7-9
CASSLVPVGYTF | TGTGCCAGCAGCTTAGTCCCTGTGGGCTACACCTTC | many | - | TRBJ1-2 | TRBV7-2
CASSQASSGGQADTQYF | TGCGCCAGCAGCCAAGCCTCTAGCGGGGGGCAGGCAGATACGCAGTATTTT | few | TRBD2 | TRBJ2-3 | TRBV4-3
CASSDRMVLHF | TGTGCCAGCAGTGATCGAATGGTCCTCCACTTT | - | - | TRBJ1-6 | TRBV12-3/TRBV12-4
CASSPSADTGGYTF | TGTGCCAGCAGCCCTTCTGCGGACACGGGAGGCTACACCTTC | many | - | TRBJ1-2 | TRBV7-2
CASSLRGVTEAFF | TGTGCCAGCAGCTTAAGGGGCGTCACTGAAGCTTTCTTT | many | - | TRBJ1-1 | TRBV7-3
CASVWSGYTGELFF | TGTGCCAGCGTATGGAGCGGGTACACCGGGGAGCTGTTTTTT | - | - | TRBJ2-2 | TRBV7-2
CASSSGRGDEQYF | TGTGCCAGCAGCTCCGGGCGGGGGGACGAGCAGTACTTC | few | TRBD2 | TRBJ2-7 | TRBV5-5
CSVGMRQGDYGYTF | TGCAGCGTTGGCATGAGACAGGGTGACTATGGCTACACCTTC | - | TRBD1 | TRBJ1-2 | TRBV29-1
CASSLQRGIQETQYF | TGTGCCAGCAGCTTGCAGCGGGGTATACAAGAGACCCAGTACTTC | many | TRBD2 | TRBJ2-5 | TRBV11-2
CASSFASRDDTQYF | TGTGCCAGCAGCTTCGCGTCGAGAGACGATACGCAGTATTTT | - | - | TRBJ2-3 | TRBV7-9
CASSPRGLETQYF | TGTGCCAGCAGTCCCAGGGGGCTGGAGACCCAGTACTTC | many | TRBD1 | TRBJ2-5 | TRBV6-2/TRBV6-3
CASSLVGRGVEQFF | TGTGCCAGCAGCTTAGTTGGCAGGGGTGTTGAGCAGTTCTTC | many | - | TRBJ2-1 | TRBV7-2
CASSLDRVGNEQFF | TGCGCCAGCAGCTTGGATCGAGTGGGCAATGAGCAGTTCTTC | - | - | TRBJ2-1 | TRBV5-1
CASSVLPIANYGYTF | TGTGCCAGCAGTGTACTTCCAATAGCTAACTATGGCTACACCTTC | few | - | TRBJ1-2 | TRBV27
CASSSEGQVLDEQYF | TGCGCCAGCAGCTCTGAAGGACAGGTTCTCGACGAGCAGTACTTC | few | TRBD1 | TRBJ2-7 | TRBV5-1
CASSRDRVTADTQYF | TGTGCCAGCAGTCGAGACAGGGTTACGGCAGATACGCAGTATTTT | many | TRBD1 | TRBJ2-3 | TRBV7-2
CASSERNIQYF | TGTGCCAGCAGCGAAAGGAACATTCAGTACTTC | many | - | TRBJ2-4 | TRBV7-2
CASSPLGFQETQYF | TGTGCCAGCAGCCCTTTGGGTTTCCAAGAGACCCAGTACTTC | many | - | TRBJ2-5 | TRBV7-2
CASKQGITEAFF | TGTGCCAGCAAACAGGGGATCACTGAAGCTTTCTTT | - | TRBD1 | TRBJ1-1 | TRBV6-2/TRBV6-3
CATSTDSEGQPQHF | TGTGCCACCAGCACCGACAGTGAGGGGCAGCCCCAGCATTTT | - | - | TRBJ1-5 | TRBV15